This T cell receptor (beta chain) was identified in a study of spatial heterogeneity in lung cancer. Overall study: Donors were some 72 untreated early-stage non-small cell lung cancer patients. When follow-up PBMC samples existed, they were sequenced (at a median of about 24 months after resection). On average, each unique TCR and UMI combination appeared more than ten times in raw reads.

CDR3 length: 16 residues. J was trimmed by 1 base and V by 1 base; bases with no gene match: 5. Germline lookup yields CDR1 KGHSH and CDR2 LQKENI. Every TCR cDNA molecule bore its own unique molecular identifier. TCRdb reprocessed the 5' RACE reads via MiXCR and lists one record per CDR3 protein. The table has about 52,000 distinct CDR3 sequences, less than 9% seen once. Time point specified: blood at routine non-recurrence follow-up after resection. The authors sequenced whole RNA from tumor, nontumor lung or frozen PBMC without sorting. The sample consisted of PBMCs, taken at follow-up. This sequence was found in a female donor with early-stage non-small cell lung cancer. The V and J genes are TRBV18 and TRBJ1-2; TRBD1 aligns across 8 bases. Here the CDR3 DNA reads TGTGCCAGCTCACCACTTTCAGGGGGCGATAACTATGGCTACACCTTC. Protein sequence: CASSPLSGGDNYGYTF.